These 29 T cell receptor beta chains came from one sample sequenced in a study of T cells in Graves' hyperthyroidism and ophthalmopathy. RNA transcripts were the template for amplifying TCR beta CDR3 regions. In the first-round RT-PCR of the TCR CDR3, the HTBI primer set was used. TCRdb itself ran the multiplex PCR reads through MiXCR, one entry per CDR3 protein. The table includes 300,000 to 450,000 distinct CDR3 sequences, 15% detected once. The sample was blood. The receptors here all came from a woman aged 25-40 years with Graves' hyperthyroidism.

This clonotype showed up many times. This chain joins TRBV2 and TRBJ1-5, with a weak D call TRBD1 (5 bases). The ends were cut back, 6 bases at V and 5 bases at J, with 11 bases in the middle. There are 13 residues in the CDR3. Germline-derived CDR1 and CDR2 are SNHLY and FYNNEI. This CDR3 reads CASRGGVHQPQHF. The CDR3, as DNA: TGTGCCAGCAGGGGGGGGGTCCATCAGCCCCAGCATTTT.

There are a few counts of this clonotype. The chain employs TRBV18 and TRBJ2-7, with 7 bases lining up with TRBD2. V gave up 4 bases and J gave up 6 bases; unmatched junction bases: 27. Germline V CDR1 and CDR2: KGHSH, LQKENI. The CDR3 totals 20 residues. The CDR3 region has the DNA TGTGCCAGCTCACGTTACAGGAGAGCAGCGCGGGAGTGGGTTTCTCGCGAGCAGTACTTC. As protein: CASSRYRRAAREWVSREQYF.

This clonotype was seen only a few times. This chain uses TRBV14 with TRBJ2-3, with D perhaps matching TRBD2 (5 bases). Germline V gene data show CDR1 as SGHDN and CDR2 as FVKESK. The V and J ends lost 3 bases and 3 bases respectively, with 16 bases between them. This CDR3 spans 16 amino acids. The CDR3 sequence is CASSHSIKPGTDTQYF. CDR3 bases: TGTGCCAGCAGCCATTCCATCAAGCCGGGGACAGATACGCAGTATTTT. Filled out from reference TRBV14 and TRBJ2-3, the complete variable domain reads EAGVTQFPSHSVIEKGQTVTLRCDPISGHDNLYWYRRVMGKEIKFLLHFVKESKQDESGMPNNRFLAERTGGTYSTLKVQPAELEDSGVYFCASSHSIKPGTDTQYFGPGTRLTVL.

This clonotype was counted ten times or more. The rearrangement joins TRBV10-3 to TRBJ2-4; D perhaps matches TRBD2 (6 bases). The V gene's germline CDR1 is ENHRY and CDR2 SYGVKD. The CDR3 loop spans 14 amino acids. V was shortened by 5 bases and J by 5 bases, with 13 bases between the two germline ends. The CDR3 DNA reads TGTGCCATCAGTATGGAGGGAATGGAAAACATTCAGTACTTC. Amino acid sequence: CAISMEGMENIQYF.

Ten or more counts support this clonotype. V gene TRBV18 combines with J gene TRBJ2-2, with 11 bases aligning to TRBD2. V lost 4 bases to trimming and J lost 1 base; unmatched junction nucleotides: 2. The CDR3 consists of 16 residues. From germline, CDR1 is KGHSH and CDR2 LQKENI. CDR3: CASSLTSGKNTGELFF. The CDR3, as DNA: TGTGCCAGCTCACTGACTAGCGGGAAGAACACCGGGGAGCTGTTTTTT.

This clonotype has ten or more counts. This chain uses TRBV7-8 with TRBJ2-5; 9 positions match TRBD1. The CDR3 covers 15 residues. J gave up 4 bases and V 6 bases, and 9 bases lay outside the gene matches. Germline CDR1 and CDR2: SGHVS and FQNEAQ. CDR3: CASRAGTGSLETQYF. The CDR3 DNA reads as TGTGCCAGCAGGGCCGGGACAGGGTCTTTAGAGACCCAGTACTTC.

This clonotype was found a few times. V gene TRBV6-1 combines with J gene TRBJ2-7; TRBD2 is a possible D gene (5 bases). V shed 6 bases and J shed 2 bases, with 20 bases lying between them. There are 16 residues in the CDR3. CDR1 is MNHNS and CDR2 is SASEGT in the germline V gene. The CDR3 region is CASRGDTRAKAYEQYF. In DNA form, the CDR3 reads TGTGCCAGCAGGGGTGACACGAGGGCCAAAGCCTACGAGCAGTACTTC.

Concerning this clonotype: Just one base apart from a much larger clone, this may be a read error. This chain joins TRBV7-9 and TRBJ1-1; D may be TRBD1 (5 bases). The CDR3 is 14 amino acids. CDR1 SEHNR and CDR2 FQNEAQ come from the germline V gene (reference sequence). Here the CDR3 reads CASRLTGLDPEAFF. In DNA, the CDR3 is TGTGCCAGCCGCTTAACGGGACTGGATCCCGAAGCTTTCTTT.

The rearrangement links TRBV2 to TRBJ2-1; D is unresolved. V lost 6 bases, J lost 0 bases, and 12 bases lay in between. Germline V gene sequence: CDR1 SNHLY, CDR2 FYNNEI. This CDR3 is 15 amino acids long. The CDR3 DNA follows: TGTGCCAGCAGAGAGAGCGCTGTCTCCTACAATGAGCAGTTCTTC. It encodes CASRESAVSYNEQFF.

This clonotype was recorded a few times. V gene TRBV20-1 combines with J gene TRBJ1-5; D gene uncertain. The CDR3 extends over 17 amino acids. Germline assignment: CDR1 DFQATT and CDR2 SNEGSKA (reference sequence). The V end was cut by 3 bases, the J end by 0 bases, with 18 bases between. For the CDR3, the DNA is TGCAGTGCTAGTTCACAGACTTCAAAACATAGCAATCAGCCCCAGCATTTT. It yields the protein CSASSQTSKHSNQPQHF.

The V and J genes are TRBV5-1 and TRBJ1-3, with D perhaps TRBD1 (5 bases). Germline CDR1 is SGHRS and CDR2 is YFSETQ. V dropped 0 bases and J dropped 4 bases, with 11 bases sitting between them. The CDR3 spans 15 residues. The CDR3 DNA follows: TGCGCCAGCAGCTTGGGAGGGACCGAAGGAAACACCATATATTTT. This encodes CASSLGGTEGNTIYF. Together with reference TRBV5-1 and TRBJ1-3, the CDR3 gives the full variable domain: KAGVTQTPRYLIKTRGQQVTLSCSPISGHRSVSWYQQTPGQGLQFLFEYFSETQRNKGNFPGRFSGRQFSNSRSEMNVSTLELGDSALYLCASSLGGTEGNTIYFGEGSWLTVV.

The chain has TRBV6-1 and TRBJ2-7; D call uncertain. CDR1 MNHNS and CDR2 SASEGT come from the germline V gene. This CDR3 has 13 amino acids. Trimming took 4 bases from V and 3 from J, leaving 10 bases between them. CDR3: CASSARMLYEQYF. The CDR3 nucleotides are TGTGCCAGCAGTGCGAGGATGCTCTACGAGCAGTACTTC.

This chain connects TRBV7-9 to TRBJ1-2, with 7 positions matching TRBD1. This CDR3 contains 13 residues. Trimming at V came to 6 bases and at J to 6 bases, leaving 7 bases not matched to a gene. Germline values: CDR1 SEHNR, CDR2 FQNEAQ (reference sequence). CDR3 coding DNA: TGTGCCAGCAGTTTCGTCGGACAGGATGGCTACACCTTC. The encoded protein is CASSFVGQDGYTF.

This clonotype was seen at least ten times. The CDR3 region has the DNA TGTGCCAGCAATCCGGGGGGGGACCTATGGGAAGTATACAATGAGCAGTTCTTC. Its translation: CASNPGGDLWEVYNEQFF. The V call is TRBV7-9, the J call TRBJ2-1, with TRBD2 matching over 8 bases. The CDR3 spans 18 residues. The V and J ends lost 7 bases and 4 bases, in that order; junction bases with no gene match: 18. The germline gives CDR1 SEHNR, CDR2 FQNEAQ (reference sequence).

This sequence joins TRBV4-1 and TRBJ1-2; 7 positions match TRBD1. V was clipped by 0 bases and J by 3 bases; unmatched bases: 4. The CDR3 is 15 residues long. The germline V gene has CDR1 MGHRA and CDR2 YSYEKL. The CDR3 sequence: CASSQDQQGYYGYTF. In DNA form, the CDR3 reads TGCGCCAGCAGCCAAGATCAACAGGGGTACTATGGCTACACCTTC.

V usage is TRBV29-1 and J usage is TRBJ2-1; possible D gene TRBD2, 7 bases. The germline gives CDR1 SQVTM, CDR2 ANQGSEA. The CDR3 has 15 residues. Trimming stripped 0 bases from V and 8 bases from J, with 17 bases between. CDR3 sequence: CSVEDVREGGDEQFF. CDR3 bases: TGCAGCGTTGAAGATGTGAGGGAGGGGGGCGATGAGCAGTTCTTC.

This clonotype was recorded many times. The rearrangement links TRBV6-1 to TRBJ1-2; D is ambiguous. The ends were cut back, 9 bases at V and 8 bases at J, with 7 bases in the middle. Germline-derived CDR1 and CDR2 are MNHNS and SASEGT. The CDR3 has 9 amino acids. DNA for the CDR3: TGTGCCAGTCATGGGGGCTACACCTTC. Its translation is CASHGGYTF.

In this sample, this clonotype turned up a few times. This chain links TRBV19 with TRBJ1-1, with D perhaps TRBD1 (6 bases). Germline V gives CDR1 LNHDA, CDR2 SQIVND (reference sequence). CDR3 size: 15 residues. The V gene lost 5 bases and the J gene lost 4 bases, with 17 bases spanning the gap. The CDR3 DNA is TGTGCCAGTAGTGACCCACAGGGACGTAGCACTGAAGCTTTCTTT. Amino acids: CASSDPQGRSTEAFF.

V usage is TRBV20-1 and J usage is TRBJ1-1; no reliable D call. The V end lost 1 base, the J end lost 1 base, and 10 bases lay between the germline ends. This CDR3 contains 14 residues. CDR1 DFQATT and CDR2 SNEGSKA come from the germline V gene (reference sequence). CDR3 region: CSARAGQKNTEAFF. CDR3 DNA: TGCAGTGCTAGAGCCGGTCAGAAGAACACTGAAGCTTTCTTT.

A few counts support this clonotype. In DNA, the CDR3 is TGTGCCAGCAGCCATAAACAGTACACCGGGGAGCTGTTTTTT. It translates to CASSHKQYTGELFF. The chain recombines TRBV14 with TRBJ2-2, with unresolved D. There are 14 residues in the CDR3. Deletions cut 3 bases from V and 3 bases from J, with 8 bases between. Germline assignment: CDR1 SGHDN and CDR2 FVKESK.

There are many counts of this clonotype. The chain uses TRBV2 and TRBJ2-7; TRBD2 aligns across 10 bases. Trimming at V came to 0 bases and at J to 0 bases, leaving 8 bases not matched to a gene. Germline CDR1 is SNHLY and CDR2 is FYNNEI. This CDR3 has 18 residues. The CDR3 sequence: CASSEATTGTSDSYEQYF. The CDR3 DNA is TGTGCCAGCAGTGAAGCCACAACCGGGACTAGCGACTCCTACGAGCAGTACTTC.

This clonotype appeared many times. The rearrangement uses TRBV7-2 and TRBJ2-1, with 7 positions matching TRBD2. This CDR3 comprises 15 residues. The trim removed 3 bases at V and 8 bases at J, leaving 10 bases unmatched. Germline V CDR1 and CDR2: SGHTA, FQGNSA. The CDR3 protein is CASSFQASGLDEQFF. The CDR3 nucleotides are TGTGCCAGCAGCTTCCAGGCTAGCGGACTGGATGAGCAGTTCTTC.

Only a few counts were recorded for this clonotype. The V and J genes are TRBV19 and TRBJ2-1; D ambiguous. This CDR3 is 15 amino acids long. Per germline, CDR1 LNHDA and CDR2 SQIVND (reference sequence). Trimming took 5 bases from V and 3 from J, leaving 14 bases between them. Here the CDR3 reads CASSATGRLYNEQFF. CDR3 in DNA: TGTGCCAGTAGTGCAACCGGACGTCTCTACAATGAGCAGTTCTTC.

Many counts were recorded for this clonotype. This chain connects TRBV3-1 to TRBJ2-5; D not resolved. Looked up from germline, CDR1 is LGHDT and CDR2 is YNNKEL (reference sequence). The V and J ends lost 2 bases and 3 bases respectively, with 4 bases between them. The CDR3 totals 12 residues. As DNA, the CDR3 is TGTGCCAGCAGCCAATCAGAAGAGACCCAGTACTTC. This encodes CASSQSEETQYF.

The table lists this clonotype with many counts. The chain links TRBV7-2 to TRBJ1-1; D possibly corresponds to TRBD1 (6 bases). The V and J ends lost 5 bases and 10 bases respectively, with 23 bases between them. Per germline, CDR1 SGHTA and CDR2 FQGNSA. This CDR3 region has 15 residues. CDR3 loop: CASSPRAGESVLAFF. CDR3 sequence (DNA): TGTGCCAGCAGCCCCAGGGCAGGGGAGTCGGTGTTAGCTTTCTTT.

The CDR3: CSVEDGDGYTF. For the CDR3, the DNA is TGCAGCGTTGAAGATGGGGATGGCTACACCTTC. The chain combines TRBV29-1 with TRBJ1-2; D is undetermined. The CDR3 loop spans 11 amino acids. Germline V gene data show CDR1 as SQVTM and CDR2 as ANQGSEA. V was shortened by 0 bases and J by 6 bases, with 5 bases between the two germline ends.

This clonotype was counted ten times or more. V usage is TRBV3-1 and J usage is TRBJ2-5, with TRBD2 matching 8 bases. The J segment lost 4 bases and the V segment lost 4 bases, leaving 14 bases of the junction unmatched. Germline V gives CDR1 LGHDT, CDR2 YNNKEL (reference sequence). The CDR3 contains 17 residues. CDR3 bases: TGTGCCAGCAGCCGAACTAGCGGAATACCGGGATTAGAGACCCAGTACTTC. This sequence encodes CASSRTSGIPGLETQYF.

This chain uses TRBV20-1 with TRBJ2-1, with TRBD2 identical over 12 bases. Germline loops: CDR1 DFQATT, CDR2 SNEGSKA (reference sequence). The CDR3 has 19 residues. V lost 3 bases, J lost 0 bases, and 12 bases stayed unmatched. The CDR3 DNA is TGCAGTGCTAGCAGCCGGGCCCGGACTAGCGGGGTCTCCTACAATGAGCAGTTCTTC. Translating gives CSASSRARTSGVSYNEQFF.

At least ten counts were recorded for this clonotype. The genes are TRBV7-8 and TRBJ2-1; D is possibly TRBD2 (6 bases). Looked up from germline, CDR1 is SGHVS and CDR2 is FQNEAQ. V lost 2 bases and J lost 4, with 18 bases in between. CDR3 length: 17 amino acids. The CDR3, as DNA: TGTGCCAGCAGCTTAACCCTAGCGACCATAGGATACAATGAGCAGTTCTTC. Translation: CASSLTLATIGYNEQFF.